This T cell receptor beta chain was identified in a study of OX40 agonist ivuxolimab in advanced cancers. CDR3 length: 13 amino acids. The V end lost 3 bases, the J end lost 1 base, and 7 bases lay between the germline ends. Germline V CDR1 and CDR2: SQVTM, ANQGSEA. Profiling relied on immunoSEQ multiplex PCR, and the TCRdb table lists in-frame clones only, not all of them. This repertoire shows 98,000 or so clones, 91% found once; its top ten account for 2.6%. The chain recombines TRBV29-1 with TRBJ1-3; D remains ambiguous. The sample consisted of CD4+ or CD8+ T cells sorted from blood, taken in a trial of the OX40 agonist ivuxolimab. This TCR was sampled from an adult with an advanced solid tumor such as melanoma, head and neck, liver or kidney cancer. CDR3 coding DNA: TGCAGCGTTGAGTACGTTTCTGGAAACACCATATATTTT. It encodes CSVEYVSGNTIYF. Full variable domain (remainder filled in from reference TRBV29-1 and TRBJ1-3): SAVISQKPSRDICQRGTSLTIQCQVDSQVTMMFWYRQQPGQSLTLIATANQGSEATYESGFVIDKFPISRPNLTFSTLTVSNMSPEDSSIYLCSVEYVSGNTIYFGEGSWLTVV.